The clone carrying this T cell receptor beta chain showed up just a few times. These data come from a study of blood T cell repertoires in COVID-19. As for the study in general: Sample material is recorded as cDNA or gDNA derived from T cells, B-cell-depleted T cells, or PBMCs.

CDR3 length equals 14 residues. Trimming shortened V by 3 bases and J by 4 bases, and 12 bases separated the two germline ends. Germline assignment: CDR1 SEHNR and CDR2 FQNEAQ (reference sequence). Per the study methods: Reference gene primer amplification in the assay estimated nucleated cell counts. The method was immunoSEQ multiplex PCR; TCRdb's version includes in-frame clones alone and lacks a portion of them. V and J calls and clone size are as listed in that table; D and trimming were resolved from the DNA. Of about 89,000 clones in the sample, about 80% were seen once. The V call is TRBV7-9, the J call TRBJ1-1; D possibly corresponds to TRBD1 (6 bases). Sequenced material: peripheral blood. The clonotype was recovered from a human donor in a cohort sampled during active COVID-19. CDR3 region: CASSFSDRPTEAFF. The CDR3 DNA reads TGTGCCAGCAGCTTTTCCGACAGGCCCACTGAAGCTTTCTTT.